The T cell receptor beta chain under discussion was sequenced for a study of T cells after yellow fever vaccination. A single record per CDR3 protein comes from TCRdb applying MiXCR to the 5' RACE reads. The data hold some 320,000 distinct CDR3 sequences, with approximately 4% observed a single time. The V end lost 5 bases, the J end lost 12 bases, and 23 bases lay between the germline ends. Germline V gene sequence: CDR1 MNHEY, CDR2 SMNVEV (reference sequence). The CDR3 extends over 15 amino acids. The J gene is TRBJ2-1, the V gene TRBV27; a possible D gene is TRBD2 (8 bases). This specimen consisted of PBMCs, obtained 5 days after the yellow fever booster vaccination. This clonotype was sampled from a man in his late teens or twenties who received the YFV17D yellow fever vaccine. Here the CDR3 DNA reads TGTGCCAGCAGTCTAGGGGGCGGGGGGTCTATGGTGCAGTTCTTC. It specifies CASSLGGGGSMVQFF.